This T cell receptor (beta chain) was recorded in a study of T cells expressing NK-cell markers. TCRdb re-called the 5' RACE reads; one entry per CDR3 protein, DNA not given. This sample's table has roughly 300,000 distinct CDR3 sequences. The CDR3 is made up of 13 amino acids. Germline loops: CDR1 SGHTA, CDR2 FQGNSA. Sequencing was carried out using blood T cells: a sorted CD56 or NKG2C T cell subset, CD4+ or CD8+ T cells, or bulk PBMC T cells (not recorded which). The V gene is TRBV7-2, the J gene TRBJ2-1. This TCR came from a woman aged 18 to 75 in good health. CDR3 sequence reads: CASSLGGLGEQFF.